This record looks at one T cell receptor (beta chain) sequence and its context. The target antigen is unknown. This record comes from a study of shared clonotypes between healthy human individuals. The study's findings and limits: An expected dependence of interdonor clonotype sharing on sequencing depth was noted.

TCRdb keeps only in-frame clones here, not all; method: immunoSEQ multiplex PCR. In the table there are 600,000 or so clones, approximately 95% of which are singletons. Germline trimming cut 6 bases from V and 0 bases from J; bases unmatched to any gene: 2. CDR1 and CDR2 from the germline V gene are MDHEN and SYDVKM. The CDR3 covers 14 residues. Terminally differentiated effector memory CD45RA+ cells were left out of the naive CD8 fraction, which was CD45RO-negative and positively selected for CCR7. Donation came from healthy HIV-negative adults that had no recent acute infections or vaccinations. V gene TRBV28 combines with J gene TRBJ2-3; TRBD2 matches at 8 bases. The source material was naive CD8+ T cells sorted from blood. The TCR comes from a woman aged 25 to 39 in good health. The CDR3 DNA reads as TGTGCCAGCAGGAAGCGGGGGAGCACAGATACGCAGTATTTT. As protein: CASRKRGSTDTQYF.